The clone carrying this T cell receptor beta chain was seen only a few times. The data originate from a study of blood T cell repertoires in COVID-19. Background on the study: Samples came from the United States, Italy and Spain, spanning acute and convalescent COVID-19. From T cells, B-cell-depleted T cells, or PBMCs came the material, which was cDNA or gDNA.

The study recruited people aged about 18 to 89 years across under 25 US areas. Original analysis: Using reference gene primer amplification, nucleated cell counts were estimated. Using immunoSEQ multiplex PCR, the repertoire was profiled, and TCRdb retains in-frame clones only, with some absent. V, J and clone size are taken as reported in that table, and D and trimming were inferred from the DNA itself. Of about 400,000 clones in the sample, roughly 86% were seen once. The receptor comes from a man aged 35-49 years in a cohort exposed to, infected with or recovered from COVID-19 (not recorded which). The specimen was PBMCs or T cells enriched from blood (not recorded which).

CDR3 sequence: CAWKGELGREKLFF. The CDR3 nucleotides read TGTGCCTGGAAAGGGGAACTTGGGCGTGAAAAACTGTTTTTT. The J gene is TRBJ1-4, the V gene TRBV30, with D possibly being TRBD1 (5 bases). Germline lookup yields CDR1 GTSNPN and CDR2 SVGIG (reference sequence). The CDR3 is 14 amino acids. Deletions cut 4 bases from V and 7 bases from J, with 16 bases between.